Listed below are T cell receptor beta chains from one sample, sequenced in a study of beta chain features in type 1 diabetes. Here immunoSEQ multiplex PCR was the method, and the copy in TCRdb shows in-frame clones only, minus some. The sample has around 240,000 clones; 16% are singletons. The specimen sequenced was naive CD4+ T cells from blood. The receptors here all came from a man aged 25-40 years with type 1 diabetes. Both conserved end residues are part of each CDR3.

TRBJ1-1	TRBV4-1	CASAPGTWNTEAFF
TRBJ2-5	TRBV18	CASSPAKVAGPSRETQYF
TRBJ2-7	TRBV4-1	CASSQGLNWGREQYF
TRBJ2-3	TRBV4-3	CASSQERQTDTQYF
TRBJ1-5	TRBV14	CASSQGQGNQPQHF
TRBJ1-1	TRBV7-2	CASSLAIRSAEAFF
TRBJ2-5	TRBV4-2	CASSPTSGVQETQYF
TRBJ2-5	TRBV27	CASSPGTGRGTQYF
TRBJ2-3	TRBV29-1	CSVGTGGTDTQYF
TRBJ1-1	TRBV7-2	CASSSMEDTEAFF
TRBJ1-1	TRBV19	CASSIAAEAFF
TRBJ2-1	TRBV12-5	CASGQGKSGLAGGPEQFF
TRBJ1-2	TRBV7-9	CASSLATGQGTF
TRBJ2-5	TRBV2	CASSEAQGVSQRETQYF
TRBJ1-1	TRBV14	CASSQSVNTEAFF
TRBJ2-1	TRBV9	CASTRLAGANEQFF
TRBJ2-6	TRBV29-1	CSAGHSGANVLTF
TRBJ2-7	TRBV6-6	CASRPRTGRKAYEQYF
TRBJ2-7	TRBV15	CATSRDRSSGSYEQYF
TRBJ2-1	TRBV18	CASSPPGPLEVFF
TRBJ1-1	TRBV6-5	CASRRTEDTEAFF
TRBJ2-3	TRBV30	CAWSPGSGPDTQYF
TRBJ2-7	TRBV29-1	CSVGQGTHEQYF
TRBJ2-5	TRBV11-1	CASKTGTGQETQYF
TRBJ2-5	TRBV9	CASSVGALAETQYF
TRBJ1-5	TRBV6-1	CASSERFSNQPQHF
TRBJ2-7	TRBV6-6	CAISVASYEQYF
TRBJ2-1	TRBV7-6	CASSLGALRINEQFF
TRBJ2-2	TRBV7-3	CASSPRVAGNTGELFF
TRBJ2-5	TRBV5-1	CASSPGHQETQYF
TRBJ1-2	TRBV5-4	CASSLEWGQNYGYTF